Below are 12 T cell receptor beta chains sequenced from a single sample in a study of T cells after yellow fever vaccination. From the 5' RACE reads, TCRdb called clonotypes with MiXCR, one entry per CDR3 protein. In the table there are about 320,000 distinct CDR3 sequences, approximately 4% of which are singletons. Source: PBMCs, taken 15 days after the yellow fever booster vaccination. The receptors were sampled from a man between 18 and 29 years old who received the YFV17D yellow fever vaccine.

This chain links TRBV7-9 with TRBJ1-1, with D perhaps TRBD1 (6 bases). V dropped 5 bases and J dropped 8 bases, with 36 bases sitting between them. Germline CDR1 SEHNR, CDR2 FQNEAQ (reference sequence). The CDR3 loop spans 20 amino acids. The CDR3 region is CASSPPRGGHRWSSLAEAFF. The CDR3, as DNA: TGTGCCAGCAGCCCCCCCCGGGGGGGCCACCGGTGGTCCTCCCTCGCGGAAGCTTTCTTT.

This clonotype was counted many times. This sequence joins TRBV4-3 and TRBJ2-1, with TRBD1 matching over 8 bases. Germline V gene sequence: CDR1 LGHNA, CDR2 YSLEER. This CDR3 is built from 14 residues. The J segment lost 8 bases and the V segment lost 1 base, leaving 4 bases of the junction unmatched. This CDR3 is CASSQAGGGYEQFF. The CDR3 DNA sequence: TGCGCCAGCAGCCAAGCAGGGGGCGGTTATGAGCAGTTCTTC.

This clonotype was found a few times. The chain combines TRBV20-1 with TRBJ1-6; D call uncertain. Germline values: CDR1 DFQATT, CDR2 SNEGSKA (reference sequence). V was cut by 3 bases and J by 7 bases, with 7 bases left in between. The CDR3 sequence is 12 residues long. As DNA, the CDR3 is TGCAGTGCTAGTAGGGCAAATTCACCCCTCCACTTT. It is translated as CSASRANSPLHF.

The chain has TRBV2 and TRBJ2-5; TRBD2 matches at 9 bases. The CDR3 sequence is 15 residues long. Germline values: CDR1 SNHLY, CDR2 FYNNEI. After removal of 3 bases from V and 10 bases from J, the junction contained 12 bases not matched to a gene. The CDR3: CASSDPAGGPEDQYF. In nucleotides, the CDR3 is TGTGCCAGCAGTGACCCAGCGGGGGGCCCAGAGGACCAGTACTTC. Full variable domain (remainder filled in from reference TRBV2 and TRBJ2-5): EPEVTQTPSHQVTQMGQEVILRCVPISNHLYFYWYRQILGQKVEFLVSFYNNEISEKSEIFDDQFSVERPDGSNFTLKIRSTKLEDSAMYFCASSDPAGGPEDQYFGPGTRLLVL.

The genes are TRBV3-1 and TRBJ1-6, with 8 bases matching TRBD1. There are 15 residues in the CDR3. Per the germline V gene, CDR1 is LGHDT and CDR2 is YNNKEL (reference sequence). V trimming: 2 bases; J trimming: 9 bases; junction bases outside the gene matches: 6. CDR3 amino acids: CASSQQGAFTSPLHF. The CDR3 bases are TGTGCCAGCAGCCAACAGGGGGCTTTCACTTCACCCCTCCACTTT.

In this sample, this clonotype turned up many times. This sequence joins TRBV29-1 and TRBJ1-4; 9 nucleotides line up with TRBD1. Unmatched junction bases numbered 7, after V lost 3 bases and J lost 8 bases. This CDR3 spans 14 amino acids. Germline CDR1 and CDR2: SQVTM and ANQGSEA. CDR3 nucleotide sequence: TGCAGCGTTGAGGCTCCGGGACAGGGCGAAAAACTGTTTTTT. It encodes CSVEAPGQGEKLFF.

This clonotype has ten or more counts. The V gene is TRBV12-3 or TRBV12-4, the J gene TRBJ1-1; no reliable D call. V shed 5 bases and J shed 5 bases, with 9 bases lying between them. This CDR3 contains 12 residues. CDR3 coding DNA: TGTGCCAGCAGTGGCGACGGGACTGAAGCTTTCTTT. Translating gives CASSGDGTEAFF.

Notes on this clonotype: A much larger clonotype is one base distant, so this may be a read error. This rearrangement joins TRBV10-3 to TRBJ2-3; D could derive from TRBD1 or TRBD2 (6 bases each). Trimming cost V 10 bases and J 5 bases, with 19 bases left between them. The length of the CDR3 is 14 residues. Germline lookup yields CDR1 ENHRY and CDR2 SYGVKD. The CDR3 loop is CATRQWGAEDTQYF. CDR3 DNA sequence: TGTGCCACCCGCCAATGGGGGGCGGAAGATACGCAGTATTTT.

The CDR3 region is CASSLAGLAGLEQFF. The CDR3 region has the DNA TGTGCCAGCAGCTTGGCGGGACTAGCGGGACTTGAGCAGTTCTTC. The chain employs TRBV5-4 and TRBJ2-1; TRBD2 matches at 13 bases. This CDR3 is 15 amino acids long. Germline V lookup: CDR1 SGHNT, CDR2 YYREEE (reference sequence). After removal of 0 bases from V and 9 bases from J, the junction contained 3 bases not matched to a gene. Combining the CDR3 with reference TRBV5-4 and TRBJ2-1 gives the whole variable domain ETGVTQSPTHLIKTRGQQVTLRCSSQSGHNTVSWYQQALGQGPQFIFQYYREEENGRGNFPPRFSGLQFPNYSSELNVNALELDDSALYLCASSLAGLAGLEQFFGPGTRLTVL.

This clonotype has just a few counts. This rearrangement joins TRBV18 to TRBJ2-7; weak D call: TRBD2 (5 bases). This CDR3 region has 15 residues. Germline CDR1 reads KGHSH; CDR2 reads LQKENI. V lost 0 bases to trimming and J lost 5 bases, with 14 bases between them. The CDR3 coding sequence is TGTGCCAGCTCACCACCCGGTCGTGGGAGTCACGAGCAGTACTTC. Amino acid sequence: CASSPPGRGSHEQYF.

A few counts support this clonotype. This chain uses TRBV7-2 with TRBJ1-1; unclear D gene. Germline CDR1 is SGHTA and CDR2 is FQGNSA. The CDR3 spans 13 residues. V was pared by 5 bases and J by 5 bases, with 12 bases between. CDR3 amino acids: CASSGREGTEAFF. In DNA, the CDR3 is TGTGCCAGCAGCGGGAGGGAGGGTACTGAAGCTTTCTTT.

This CDR3 reads CASSYDQTTYEQYV. CDR3 bases: TGTGCCAGCAGTTACGACCAGACGACCTACGAGCAGTACGTC. The chain is built from TRBV6-6 and TRBJ2-7; D is unclear. This CDR3 has 14 amino acids. The V gene's germline CDR1 is MNHNY and CDR2 SVGAGI (reference sequence). V shed 2 bases and J shed 2 bases, with 10 bases lying between them.